The present T cell receptor beta chain was sequenced within a study of T cells in Graves' hyperthyroidism and ophthalmopathy. The V and J ends lost 8 bases and 1 base respectively, with 8 bases between them. The length of the CDR3 is 12 residues. The germline V gene has CDR1 MNHNS and CDR2 SASEGT. What was amplified from RNA transcripts were TCR beta CDR3 regions. RT-PCR in the first round (using the HTBI primer set) targeted the TCR CDR3. TCRdb re-called the multiplex PCR reads with MiXCR, one entry per CDR3 protein. The sample holds around 600,000 distinct CDR3 sequences, about a sixth seen once. There are many counts of this clonotype.

The TCR comes from a woman aged 25 to 39 with Graves' hyperthyroidism. This chain connects TRBV6-1 to TRBJ1-1, with D unresolved. The sample comprised blood. In DNA, the CDR3 is TGTGCCAGCTCAACACCGAACACTGAAGCTTTCTTT. This translates into CASSTPNTEAFF.